Below, 18 T cell receptor beta chains from the same sample are listed, as sequenced in a study of T cells after yellow fever vaccination (dated by TCRdb to between 2018 and 2021). The treatment or condition label, as the study defines it: live attenuated yellow fever vaccine strain. Library construction relied on 5' RACE. The run used an Illumina HiSeq 2500. The public reads were run again by TCRdb, first through fastp at Q25 and then through MiXCR, and only productive beta chains were kept. Each CDR3 protein appears once, grouped with its most common genes and DNA. The sample table contains a few hundred thousand distinct CDR3 sequences; only one count was recorded for about 9.9% of them. The ten largest clones take up 15% to 20% of the sample. Here the sequenced sample was PBMCs, taken on the day of the first yellow fever vaccination. The origin of the receptors is a man younger than 30 who received the YFV17D yellow fever vaccine.

The chain uses TRBV12-3 or TRBV12-4 and TRBJ2-5, with D perhaps being TRBD1 or TRBD2 (5 bases each). This CDR3 is built from 14 residues. V lost 4 bases to trimming and J lost 2 bases, with 11 bases between them. As DNA, the CDR3 is TGTGCCAGCAGTTCCCCGGGGCGTCAAGAGACCCAGTACTTC. Translating gives CASSSPGRQETQYF.

In this sample, this clonotype turned up many times. This chain links TRBV7-9 with TRBJ2-1; possible D gene TRBD1, 6 bases. V was pared by 5 bases and J by 10 bases, with 18 bases between. The germline V gene encodes CDR1 SEHNR and CDR2 FQNEAQ (reference sequence). The CDR3 runs to 14 residues. CDR3 loop: CASSPSKGVGEQFF. For the CDR3, the DNA is TGTGCCAGCAGCCCAAGCAAGGGGGTTGGCGAGCAGTTCTTC.

This clonotype has a handful of counts. V and J are TRBV5-1 and TRBJ2-7; 10 nucleotides align to TRBD1. Germline assignment: CDR1 SGHRS and CDR2 YFSETQ. Trimming at V came to 5 bases and at J to 0 bases, leaving 5 bases not matched to a gene. This CDR3 is 15 amino acids long. The CDR3 bases are TGCGCCAGCAGTCGGGACAGGGGTTTCTCCTACGAGCAGTACTTC. It codes for CASSRDRGFSYEQYF.

This clonotype was recorded a few times. CDR3 residues: CASSWGLAGTDQETQYF. The CDR3 DNA sequence: TGTGCCAGCAGCTGGGGACTAGCGGGGACCGACCAAGAGACCCAGTACTTC. V usage is TRBV5-4 and J usage is TRBJ2-5; 13 nucleotides line up with TRBD2. V gave up 3 bases and J gave up 0 bases; unmatched junction bases: 5. CDR1 SGHNT and CDR2 YYREEE come from the germline V gene (reference sequence). This CDR3 comprises 17 residues.

This clonotype was seen more than once but under ten times. V gene TRBV10-3 combines with J gene TRBJ1-2; a weak D match, TRBD1 (6 bases). Between the trimmed V and J ends, which lost 6 bases and 7 bases, there was a span of 15 bases. Per germline, CDR1 ENHRY and CDR2 SYGVKD. The CDR3 sequence is 13 residues long. CDR3 DNA: TGTGCCATCAGGGAACAGGGCGGGGGTGGCTACACCTTC. It is translated as CAIREQGGGGYTF.

In its sample, this clonotype was seen many times. V usage is TRBV4-1 and J usage is TRBJ1-2, with TRBD1 matching over 8 bases. The CDR3 spans 15 residues. V lost 0 bases to trimming and J lost 2 bases; unmatched junction nucleotides: 2. CDR1 is MGHRA and CDR2 is YSYEKL in the germline V gene. In DNA form, the CDR3 reads TGCGCCAGCAGCCAAGATGCAGGGGGCAACTATGGCTACACCTTC. Translating gives CASSQDAGGNYGYTF.

The CDR3 DNA is TGTGCCAGCAGCCCCCAACAGGGAAGAACAACTAATGAAAAACTGTTTTTT. Translating it yields CASSPQQGRTTNEKLFF. The chain uses TRBV7-2 and TRBJ1-4; D perhaps matches TRBD1 (6 bases). The V gene lost 5 bases and the J gene lost 0 bases, with 16 bases spanning the gap. CDR1 and CDR2 (germline): SGHTA, FQGNSA. CDR3 length: 17 amino acids.

This clonotype was seen many times. The genes are TRBV6-5 and TRBJ1-5; TRBD1 is a possible D gene (5 bases). The length of the CDR3 is 15 residues. Per the germline V gene, CDR1 is MNHEY and CDR2 is SVGAGI. V was cut by 7 bases and J by 0 bases, with 13 bases left in between. The DNA for the CDR3 is TGTGCCAGCACTTGGGGGTCTTATAGCAATCAGCCCCAGCATTTT. Amino acids: CASTWGSYSNQPQHF.

The chain carries TRBV20-1 and TRBJ1-5; no definite D call. V was pared by 0 bases and J by 3 bases, with 12 bases between. Per germline, CDR1 DFQATT and CDR2 SNEGSKA (reference sequence). The length of the CDR3 is 15 residues. The DNA of the CDR3 is TGCAGTGCTAGAGATTTAGCCAGATTCAATCAGCCCCAGCATTTT. Its translation is CSARDLARFNQPQHF.

The V and J genes are TRBV9 and TRBJ2-3, with D possibly matching TRBD2 (7 bases). The germline gives CDR1 SGDLS, CDR2 YYNGEE. The CDR3 contains 16 residues. Trimming took off 7 bases at V and 5 bases at J, with 23 bases between the two ends. The CDR3 reads CASSSGGGFGGDTQYF. CDR3 in DNA: TGTGCCAGCTCCTCTGGCGGGGGCTTCGGAGGAGATACGCAGTATTTT.

The V and J genes are TRBV6-2 or TRBV6-3 and TRBJ2-7; perhaps TRBD2 as D (5 bases). V lost 10 bases and J 7 bases, leaving 11 bases between the germline ends. The length of the CDR3 is 10 residues. From germline, CDR1 is MNHEY and CDR2 SVGEGT. CDR3 loop: CATMWREQYF. The CDR3 nucleotides read TGTGCCACAATGTGGAGGGAGCAGTACTTC.

The chain carries TRBV4-1 and TRBJ2-1; TRBD2 matches 7 bases. The V and J ends lost 0 bases and 10 bases, in that order; junction bases with no gene match: 3. CDR1 and CDR2 from the germline V gene are MGHRA and YSYEKL. The CDR3 runs to 13 residues. DNA for the CDR3: TGCGCCAGCAGCCAAGAAGCGGGGAGGGAGCAGTTCTTC. Protein product: CASSQEAGREQFF.

V and J are TRBV5-1 and TRBJ1-1; 8 bases are shared with TRBD1. Germline values: CDR1 SGHRS, CDR2 YFSETQ. CDR3 length: 15 residues. V lost 4 bases, J lost 6 bases, and 11 bases stayed unmatched. CDR3 amino acids: CASSDGQGHSAEAFF. CDR3 bases: TGCGCCAGCAGCGACGGACAGGGACATAGTGCTGAAGCTTTCTTT.

The rearrangement joins TRBV12-3 or TRBV12-4 to TRBJ2-3; perhaps TRBD1 as D (6 bases). The CDR3 contains 12 residues. The V end lost 8 bases, the J end lost 5 bases, and 11 bases lay between the germline ends. CDR3 DNA sequence: TGTGCCAGCGGGCAGGGGATAGATACGCAGTATTTT. Its translation is CASGQGIDTQYF.

The chain couples TRBV5-1 to TRBJ2-7, with 8 bases that match TRBD1. CDR1 and CDR2 (germline): SGHRS, YFSETQ. Unmatched junction bases numbered 5, after V lost 3 bases and J lost 3 bases. The CDR3 consists of 14 residues. Here the CDR3 DNA reads TGCGCCAGCAGCTGGGGGACAGGTAACTACGAGCAGTACGTC. Translation: CASSWGTGNYEQYV.

This clonotype was counted at least ten times. The chain uses TRBV7-3 and TRBJ2-1; maybe TRBD1 (5 bases). Trimming took 5 bases from V and 1 from J, leaving 12 bases between them. This CDR3 region has 15 residues. Per the germline V gene, CDR1 is SGHTA and CDR2 is FQGTGA. CDR3 region: CASSPRQKSYNEQFF. In DNA form, the CDR3 reads TGTGCCAGCAGCCCGAGACAGAAATCCTACAATGAGCAGTTCTTC.

There are a few counts of this clonotype. V and J are TRBV3-1 and TRBJ2-7; D gene unclear. The CDR3 length is 15 residues. V was trimmed by 1 base and J by 3 bases, leaving 13 bases between them. Germline CDR1 LGHDT, CDR2 YNNKEL (reference sequence). CDR3 coding DNA: TGTGCCAGCAGCCAAGGGTCACTGGCCATCTACGAGCAGTACGTC. Translating it yields CASSQGSLAIYEQYV.

This clonotype was seen at least ten times. The gene calls are TRBV5-6 and TRBJ2-3; 8 bases map to TRBD2. Germline CDR1 SGHDT, CDR2 YYEEEE. The CDR3 consists of 14 residues. After removal of 3 bases from V and 4 bases from J, the junction contained 4 bases not matched to a gene. Here the CDR3 DNA reads TGTGCCAGCAGCTATGGACTAGCCCCAGATACGCAGTATTTT. It specifies CASSYGLAPDTQYF.